The T cell receptor (beta chain) described here comes from a study of CD8+ T cells in alopecia areata. Whole-study results and caveats: A large proportion of expanded lesional clones were detected persisting in scalp and blood during tofacitinib.

Details on this clone: The target antigen is unknown.

Trimming pared 4 bases from V and 1 base from J, leaving 14 bases between. This CDR3 is built from 15 residues. In germline, CDR1 is SGHRS, CDR2 YFSETQ. The treatment is: oral pan-JAK inhibitor, 5-10 mg twice daily. Alopecia areata patients had lesional scalp punch biopsies and peripheral blood taken from them. Extracted RNA was reverse transcribed into cDNA, the sequencing template. The assay was immunoSEQ multiplex PCR, and TCRdb's table has in-frame clones only and misses some. The sample yields roughly 7,400 clones, roughly 60% seen once. The sequence was collected from a human donor with alopecia areata. The chain uses TRBV5-1 and TRBJ1-1; D is ambiguous. Sequenced here: skin, sampled at week 4, from a patient treated with tofacitinib. Here the CDR3 DNA reads TGCGCCAGCAGCCTTAAGACATATTCGAACACTGAAGCTTTCTTT. This sequence encodes CASSLKTYSNTEAFF.